Presented here are 20 T cell receptor beta chains from one specimen sequenced in a study of molecular identifiers for immune sequencing clone quantification. One entry per CDR3 protein, called by TCRdb with MiXCR from the PCR reads. The sample lists a few hundred thousand distinct CDR3 sequences; roughly 24% were seen once. The sequencing sample was made of naive CD8+ T cells from blood, with Jurkat cell RNA spiked in. Noted subset: FACS-sorted CD8+CD4-CCR7+CD45RA+ naive T cells. The receptors stem from a human donor in good health. Some libraries in this study had Jurkat cell RNA spiked in.

This clonotype appeared many times. This rearrangement joins TRBV13 to TRBJ2-1; 10 bases line up with TRBD2. Trimming took 5 bases from V and 6 from J; bases not matched to a gene: 7. The CDR3 sequence is 15 residues long. Germline CDR1 PRHDT, CDR2 FYEKMQ (reference sequence). The CDR3 nucleotides read TGTGCCAGCAGCAATAGCGGGGGGAGCTCCAATGAGCAGTTCTTC. Amino acid sequence: CASSNSGGSSNEQFF. The variable domain in full, completed from reference TRBV13 and TRBJ2-1, reads AAGVIQSPRHLIKEKRETATLKCYPIPRHDTVYWYQQGPGQDPQFLISFYEKMQSDKGSIPDRFSAQQFSDYHSELNMSSLELGDSALYFCASSNSGGSSNEQFFGPGTRLTVL.

This clonotype occurred many times. The chain couples TRBV6-5 to TRBJ1-6; perhaps TRBD1 as D (6 bases). CDR1 and CDR2 (germline): MNHEY, SVGAGI. Trimming stripped 0 bases from V and 10 bases from J, with 7 bases between. The CDR3 totals 13 residues. The CDR3, as DNA: TGTGCCAGCAGTTACTCGACAGGATCACCCCTCCACTTT. It translates to CASSYSTGSPLHF.

This clonotype was picked up a small number of times. This chain uses TRBV6-5 with TRBJ2-7; TRBD1 matches 12 bases. The V segment lost 1 base and the J segment 7 bases; nucleotides outside the gene matches: 5. The CDR3 spans 15 residues. The germline gives CDR1 MNHEY, CDR2 SVGAGI. The CDR3 nucleotides read TGTGCCAGCAGTTACTGGGGACAGGGGGCGGGAGAGCAGTACTTC. This encodes CASSYWGQGAGEQYF.

This clonotype was seen repeatedly, ten times or more. The rearrangement joins TRBV6-5 to TRBJ2-3, with 8 bases aligning to TRBD2. The V segment lost 1 base and the J segment 8 bases; nucleotides outside the gene matches: 5. Germline loops: CDR1 MNHEY, CDR2 SVGAGI. The CDR3 length is 14 residues. This CDR3 reads CASSYFSGTGTQYF. The CDR3 coding sequence is TGTGCCAGCAGTTACTTTAGCGGGACTGGTACGCAGTATTTT.

Comment on this clonotype: This likely comes from a read error, as the CDR3 has no conserved phenylalanine or tryptophan at its end. The chain has TRBV12-3 or TRBV12-4 and TRBJ1-5; no clear D gene. The CDR3 length is 13 residues. With 5 bases removed from V and 0 bases from J, the gap between germline ends came to 5 bases. The chain's CDR3 is CASSPGSNQPQHL. The DNA of the CDR3 is TGTGCCAGCAGTCCTGGTAGCAATCAGCCCCAGCATTTG.

This clonotype was counted a few times. At one end, the junction sequence differs from germline, possibly due to a read error. This rearrangement joins TRBV5-6 to TRBJ2-3, with 7 bases matching TRBD2. CDR1 is SGHDT and CDR2 is YYEEEE in the germline V gene. The CDR3 loop spans 16 amino acids. The CDR3 DNA follows: TGTGCCATCAGCTTGGTGTCTAGCGGATTTACAGATACGCAGTATTTT. As protein: CAISLVSSGFTDTQYF. The whole variable domain, remainder taken from reference TRBV5-6 and TRBJ2-3, is DAGVTQSPTHLIKTRGQQVTLRCSPKSGHDTVSWYQQALGQGPQFIFQYYEEEERQRGNFPDRFSGHQFPNYSSELNVNALLLGDSALYLCAISLVSSGFTDTQYFGPGTRLTVL.

Notes on this clonotype: A read error may explain this, as a much larger clone is one base away. V and J are TRBV4-3 and TRBJ1-2; D not certain. Germline CDR1 and CDR2: LGHNA and YSLEER. Trimming stripped 0 bases from V and 4 bases from J, with 9 bases between. This CDR3 is 14 amino acids long. The CDR3 region is CASSQDREAYGYTF. CDR3 bases: TGCGCCAGCAGCCAAGATCGTGAAGCCTATGGCTACACCTTC.

Many counts were recorded for this clonotype. The rearrangement joins TRBV7-9 to TRBJ2-7; the match to TRBD1 covers 9 bases. Germline CDR1 and CDR2: SEHNR and FQNEAQ (reference sequence). CDR3 size: 16 residues. J gave up 3 bases and V 1 base, and 7 bases lay outside the gene matches. The CDR3 loop is CASSLGPGQGFYEQYF. The CDR3 bases are TGTGCCAGCAGCTTAGGTCCGGGACAGGGTTTCTACGAGCAGTACTTC.

Points on this clonotype: A read error may explain this, as a much larger clone is one base away. This chain links TRBV6-6 with TRBJ2-7; TRBD2 aligns across 7 bases. With 2 bases clipped from V and 6 bases from J, the junction kept 7 bases outside the gene matches. The CDR3 consists of 14 residues. CDR1 and CDR2 (germline): MNHNY, SVGAGI (reference sequence). DNA of the CDR3: TGTGCCAGCAGTTACGCGGCGGGAGTATTCGAGCAGTACTTC. This encodes CASSYAAGVFEQYF.

This clonotype has a handful of counts. V and J are TRBV4-1 and TRBJ2-7; 13 bases map to TRBD2. J was trimmed by 0 bases and V by 4 bases; bases with no gene match: 9. The CDR3 runs 18 residues. Germline loops: CDR1 MGHRA, CDR2 YSYEKL. In DNA, the CDR3 is TGCGCCAGCAGCCCCCTGGGGACTAGCGGGGCGATCTCCTACGAGCAGTACTTC. This codes for CASSPLGTSGAISYEQYF.

This clonotype was seen at least ten times. This chain uses TRBV7-8 with TRBJ2-5; D unresolved. The CDR3 runs to 13 residues. Trimming pared 1 base from V and 5 bases from J, leaving 8 bases between. Germline V gene data show CDR1 as SGHVS and CDR2 as FQNEAQ. CDR3 residues: CASSLVRVETQYF. The CDR3 nucleotides are TGTGCCAGCAGCTTAGTTAGGGTTGAGACCCAGTACTTC.

With regard to this clonotype: Possible read error: a much larger clone is one base away. This chain links TRBV4-3 with TRBJ2-7; D is unresolved. Germline V gives CDR1 LGHNA, CDR2 YSLEER. The V end was cut by 0 bases, the J end by 3 bases, with 12 bases between. The CDR3 has 15 amino acids. CDR3 loop: CASSQDATSYYEQYF. CDR3 DNA sequence: TGCGCCAGCAGCCAAGACGCCACATCCTACTACGAGCAGTACTTC.

J is TRBJ2-7 and V is TRBV27, with D hard to call. V lost 6 bases to trimming and J lost 2 bases, with 17 bases between them. The germline V gene has CDR1 MNHEY and CDR2 SMNVEV (reference sequence). This CDR3 region has 15 residues. The CDR3 protein is CASSPGPFPTYEQYF. Written as DNA, the CDR3 is TGTGCCAGCAGCCCCGGGCCCTTCCCCACCTACGAGCAGTACTTC.

This clonotype was recorded a few times. A junction end diverges from the germline sequence, so it may reflect a read error. This chain joins TRBV13 and TRBJ2-7, with TRBD1 as a possible D gene (5 bases). The CDR3 is 15 amino acids. Germline V gene lookup returns CDR1 PRHDT and CDR2 FYEKMQ (reference sequence). As DNA, the CDR3 is TGTGCCAGCAGCTTAGTAGGGGCGTCCGGCCCCGAGCAGCACTTC. The encoded protein is CASSLVGASGPEQHF. Full variable domain (rest looked up from reference TRBV13 and TRBJ2-7): AAGVIQSPRHLIKEKRETATLKCYPIPRHDTVYWYQQGPGQDPQFLISFYEKMQSDKGSIPDRFSAQQFSDYHSELNMSSLELGDSALYFCASSLVGASGPEQHFGPGTRLTVT.

This chain joins TRBV3-1 and TRBJ2-1; a weak D match, TRBD2 (6 bases). Trimming left V 0 bases short and J 2 bases short, with 14 bases between. The V gene's germline CDR1 is LGHDT and CDR2 YNNKEL (reference sequence). The CDR3 spans 17 residues. CDR3 amino acids: CASSQEGGGGAYNEQFF. For the CDR3, the DNA is TGTGCCAGCAGCCAAGAAGGTGGCGGAGGGGCCTACAATGAGCAGTTCTTC.

The chain combines TRBV5-6 with TRBJ2-5; D not certain. The CDR3 consists of 12 residues. CDR1 SGHDT and CDR2 YYEEEE come from the germline V gene. V lost 4 bases and J lost 4, with 8 bases in between. For the CDR3, the DNA is TGTGCCAGCAGCCCGTTGGCAGAGACCCAGTACTTC. Amino acid sequence: CASSPLAETQYF.

This clonotype was seen ten or more times. The chain is built from TRBV4-1 and TRBJ1-5, with unresolved D. The CDR3 loop spans 15 amino acids. In germline, CDR1 is MGHRA, CDR2 YSYEKL. Trimming shortened V by 2 bases and J by 0 bases, and 8 bases separated the two germline ends. The CDR3 reads CASSQQPYSNQPQHF. The CDR3 DNA reads as TGCGCCAGCAGCCAACAACCATATAGCAATCAGCCCCAGCATTTT.

About this clonotype itself: In this CDR3 the conserved last residue, phenylalanine or tryptophan, is missing, so a read error is likely. The chain uses TRBV7-8 and TRBJ1-6, with D perhaps matching TRBD1 (5 bases). V was trimmed by 1 base and J by 2 bases, leaving 15 bases between them. The CDR3 spans 18 residues. The germline V gene has CDR1 SGHVS and CDR2 FQNEAQ. CDR3: CASSLGGDPSAYNSPLHS. In DNA, the CDR3 is TGTGCCAGCAGCTTAGGCGGGGACCCGAGCGCCTATAATTCACCCCTCCACTCT.

This clonotype turned up a few times. The chain is built from TRBV28 and TRBJ2-7; 11 bases line up with TRBD2. The junction had 8 bases not matched to a gene; V was cut back by 4 bases and J by 0 bases. In germline, CDR1 is MDHEN, CDR2 SYDVKM. The CDR3 spans 17 residues. The CDR3 sequence: CASSSTRLAGHSYEQYF. The CDR3 DNA reads TGTGCCAGCAGTTCCACCCGACTAGCGGGACACTCCTACGAGCAGTACTTC.

DNA of the CDR3: TGCAGTGCTAGTCCCCCCGTGACAGAACACACTGAAGCTTTCTTT. This translates into CSASPPVTEHTEAFF. This chain joins TRBV20-1 and TRBJ1-1; D is perhaps TRBD1 (5 bases). The CDR3 has 15 residues. The germline V gene has CDR1 DFQATT and CDR2 SNEGSKA (reference sequence). V dropped 3 bases and J dropped 3 bases, with 17 bases sitting between them.